These T cell receptor beta chains were read from a single sample in a study of CD4 T cells in relation to SARS-CoV-2 and coronaviruses. The table came from immunoSEQ multiplex PCR; TCRdb's copy has only in-frame clones and leaves some out. The sample consists of just over 15,000 clones, around four fifths of them appearing once. Their antigen targets remain unknown. The sequenced material came from CD4+ T cells from PBMCs, cultured in vitro. These receptors were obtained from a human donor in good health. The CDR3 runs from the conserved cysteine through the conserved F or W. D genes are given only for firm matches. A clone size is listed for some rows: how often the clone was seen (once, few, many), or a class if it is expanded.

clone size: .
V gene: TRBV27
D gene: .
J gene: TRBJ2-3
CDR3 protein: CASGGQGGSDTQYF
CDR3 DNA: TGTGCCAGCGGTGGGCAAGGGGGGTCAGATACGCAGTATTTT

clone size: .
V gene: TRBV6-5
D gene: .
J gene: TRBJ1-3
CDR3 protein: CASSYYQGAGNTIYF
CDR3 DNA: TGTGCCAGCAGTTACTACCAGGGAGCGGGAAACACCATATATTTT

clone size: .
V gene: TRBV28
D gene: .
J gene: TRBJ2-7
CDR3 protein: CASTLAEGKEQYF
CDR3 DNA: TGTGCCAGCACCTTAGCGGAGGGGAAGGAGCAGTACTTC

clone size: .
V gene: TRBV5-1
D gene: TRBD1
J gene: TRBJ2-7
CDR3 protein: CASSDTGGVNEQYF
CDR3 DNA: TGCGCCAGCAGCGATACAGGGGGCGTCAACGAGCAGTACTTC

clone size: few
V gene: TRBV19
D gene: TRBD2
J gene: TRBJ2-7
CDR3 protein: CATKREGLTYEQYF
CDR3 DNA: TGTGCCACAAAGCGGGAGGGCCTCACCTACGAGCAGTACTTC

clone size: once
V gene: TRBV6-2/TRBV6-3
D gene: .
J gene: TRBJ1-2
CDR3 protein: CASSSDRKSGYTF
CDR3 DNA: TGTGCCAGCAGCTCCGACAGAAAATCGGGCTACACCTTC

clone size: .
V gene: TRBV9
D gene: TRBD1
J gene: TRBJ2-3
CDR3 protein: CASSASPGQGTDTQYF
CDR3 DNA: TGTGCCAGCAGCGCCTCACCGGGACAGGGCACAGATACGCAGTATTTT

clone size: .
V gene: TRBV6-5
D gene: .
J gene: TRBJ1-5
CDR3 protein: CASRGSGRGTQHF
CDR3 DNA: TGTGCCAGCAGGGGGAGCGGGCGGGGGACCCAGCATTTT

clone size: .
V gene: TRBV21-1
D gene: .
J gene: TRBJ2-7
CDR3 protein: CASSTLGQFSYEQYF
CDR3 DNA: TGTGCCAGCAGCACCCTAGGACAGTTTTCTTACGAGCAGTACTTC

clone size: .
V gene: TRBV28
D gene: .
J gene: TRBJ1-6
CDR3 protein: CASSLLRGGNSPLHF
CDR3 DNA: TGTGCCAGCAGTTTACTCAGGGGAGGGAATTCACCCCTCCACTTT

clone size: .
V gene: TRBV3-1/TRBV3-2
D gene: .
J gene: TRBJ2-1
CDR3 protein: CASSQTVERYGANEQFF
CDR3 DNA: TGTGCCAGCAGCCAGACAGTCGAGCGATACGGCGCTAATGAGCAGTTCTTC

clone size: .
V gene: TRBV23-1
D gene: TRBD1
J gene: TRBJ1-4
CDR3 protein: CASSLQGDGEKLFF
CDR3 DNA: TGCGCCAGCAGTCTTCAGGGGGACGGGGAAAAACTGTTTTTT

clone size: .
V gene: TRBV7-9
D gene: .
J gene: TRBJ2-7
CDR3 protein: CASSLGAGDYEQYF
CDR3 DNA: TGTGCCAGCAGCTTAGGGGCAGGGGACTACGAGCAGTACTTC

clone size: .
V gene: TRBV19
D gene: .
J gene: TRBJ2-1
CDR3 protein: CASKRGTAGQSYNEQFF
CDR3 DNA: TGTGCCAGTAAGAGGGGGACAGCGGGACAGTCCTACAATGAGCAGTTCTTC

clone size: .
V gene: TRBV28
D gene: .
J gene: TRBJ1-2
CDR3 protein: CASVGVAGYTF
CDR3 DNA: TGTGCCAGCGTTGGGGTCGCTGGCTACACCTTC

clone size: .
V gene: TRBV30
D gene: .
J gene: TRBJ2-6
CDR3 protein: CAYRETGANVLTF
CDR3 DNA: TGTGCCTACAGGGAAACTGGGGCCAACGTCCTGACTTTC

clone size: .
V gene: TRBV20-1
D gene: TRBD2
J gene: TRBJ2-5
CDR3 protein: CSASLAGRRETQYF
CDR3 DNA: TGCAGTGCTAGTCTAGCGGGACGTAGGGAGACCCAGTACTTC

clone size: .
V gene: TRBV4-2
D gene: TRBD2
J gene: TRBJ2-1
CDR3 protein: CASSPIGLAGDNEQFF
CDR3 DNA: TGTGCCAGCAGCCCCATCGGGCTAGCGGGAGACAATGAGCAGTTCTTC

clone size: .
V gene: TRBV5-1
D gene: .
J gene: TRBJ2-6
CDR3 protein: CASSFGQGPFSGANVLTF
CDR3 DNA: TGCGCCAGCAGCTTTGGGCAGGGCCCGTTTTCTGGGGCCAACGTCCTGACTTTC

clone size: .
V gene: TRBV7-3
D gene: TRBD1
J gene: TRBJ2-3
CDR3 protein: CASTPGTGVEDTQYF
CDR3 DNA: TGTGCCAGCACCCCAGGGACAGGGGTGGAAGATACGCAGTATTTT

clone size: .
V gene: TRBV7-9
D gene: .
J gene: TRBJ1-1
CDR3 protein: CASSNEGNTEAFF
CDR3 DNA: TGTGCCAGCAGCAACGAGGGGAACACTGAAGCTTTCTTT

clone size: .
V gene: TRBV11-2
D gene: TRBD1
J gene: TRBJ1-2
CDR3 protein: CASSLPTGTGYTF
CDR3 DNA: TGTGCCAGCAGCTTACCGACAGGGACCGGCTACACCTTC

clone size: .
V gene: TRBV6-5
D gene: TRBD1
J gene: TRBJ2-7
CDR3 protein: CASRSGTGGRYEQYF
CDR3 DNA: TGTGCCAGCAGATCCGGGACAGGAGGACGCTACGAGCAGTACTTC

clone size: .
V gene: TRBV5-6
D gene: .
J gene: TRBJ1-2
CDR3 protein: CASSLGRQEIYGYTF
CDR3 DNA: TGTGCCAGCAGCTTGGGTCGGCAGGAGATCTATGGCTACACCTTC

clone size: .
V gene: TRBV5-5
D gene: .
J gene: TRBJ1-2
CDR3 protein: CASSLGSMTYGYTF
CDR3 DNA: TGTGCCAGCAGCTTGGGCTCAATGACCTATGGCTACACCTTC

clone size: few
V gene: TRBV4-2
D gene: TRBD2
J gene: TRBJ2-1
CDR3 protein: CASSQFSGESYNEQFF
CDR3 DNA: TGTGCCAGCAGCCAATTTAGCGGGGAGTCCTACAATGAGCAGTTCTTC

clone size: .
V gene: TRBV30
D gene: TRBD2
J gene: TRBJ2-1
CDR3 protein: CAWNAGVSYNEQFF
CDR3 DNA: TGTGCCTGGAACGCGGGAGTATCGTACAATGAGCAGTTCTTC

clone size: .
V gene: TRBV24-1
D gene: TRBD1
J gene: TRBJ2-1
CDR3 protein: CATGSRTGRGMDEQFF
CDR3 DNA: TGTGCCACCGGGTCGCGGACAGGGCGCGGTATGGATGAGCAGTTCTTC

clone size: .
V gene: TRBV28
D gene: .
J gene: TRBJ2-4
CDR3 protein: CASSPTGDVNIQYF
CDR3 DNA: TGTGCCAGCAGCCCCACGGGAGACGTCAACATTCAGTACTTC

clone size: .
V gene: TRBV5-8
D gene: .
J gene: TRBJ1-3
CDR3 protein: CASSRLGLRGQGTTIYF
CDR3 DNA: TGTGCCAGCAGCCGGTTGGGACTCCGAGGTCAAGGGACCACCATATATTTT

clone size: .
V gene: TRBV7-3
D gene: .
J gene: TRBJ1-2
CDR3 protein: CASSLTNSGTSNGYTF
CDR3 DNA: TGTGCCAGCAGCTTAACGAATTCCGGGACTTCAAATGGCTACACCTTC

clone size: .
V gene: TRBV5-1
D gene: .
J gene: TRBJ1-2
CDR3 protein: CASSLAGPANYGYTF
CDR3 DNA: TGCGCCAGCAGCCTCGCAGGGCCAGCTAACTATGGCTACACCTTC

clone size: .
V gene: TRBV3-1/TRBV3-2
D gene: TRBD2
J gene: TRBJ2-7
CDR3 protein: CASSHTGTIKNEQYF
CDR3 DNA: TGTGCCAGCAGCCATACCGGGACTATTAAAAACGAGCAGTACTTC

clone size: few
V gene: TRBV28
D gene: .
J gene: TRBJ1-2
CDR3 protein: CASSLRNYGYTF
CDR3 DNA: TGTGCCAGCAGTTTACGAAACTATGGCTACACCTTC

clone size: .
V gene: TRBV15
D gene: TRBD1
J gene: TRBJ2-5
CDR3 protein: CATSRATGGGGFYQETQYF
CDR3 DNA: TGTGCCACCAGCAGAGCGACAGGGGGCGGTGGATTTTACCAAGAGACCCAGTACTTC

clone size: .
V gene: TRBV2
D gene: .
J gene: TRBJ2-7
CDR3 protein: CASSGGYEQYF
CDR3 DNA: TGTGCCAGCAGTGGTGGATACGAGCAGTACTTC

clone size: few
V gene: TRBV4-1
D gene: TRBD1
J gene: TRBJ2-6
CDR3 protein: CASSQTGFSGANVLTF
CDR3 DNA: TGCGCCAGCAGCCAGACAGGGTTCTCTGGGGCCAACGTCCTGACTTTC

clone size: .
V gene: TRBV19
D gene: .
J gene: TRBJ2-3
CDR3 protein: CASSMGVDTQYF
CDR3 DNA: TGTGCCAGTAGTATGGGGGTAGATACGCAGTATTTT

clone size: .
V gene: TRBV6-6
D gene: .
J gene: TRBJ2-7
CDR3 protein: CASGRGENEQYF
CDR3 DNA: TGTGCCAGTGGGAGAGGGGAGAACGAGCAGTACTTC

clone size: .
V gene: TRBV6-1
D gene: .
J gene: TRBJ2-1
CDR3 protein: CASSDEISSYNEQFF
CDR3 DNA: TGTGCCAGCAGTGACGAAATTAGCTCCTACAATGAGCAGTTCTTC

clone size: .
V gene: TRBV6-6
D gene: TRBD1
J gene: TRBJ1-6
CDR3 protein: CASSPATGSNSPLHF
CDR3 DNA: TGTGCCAGCAGCCCCGCGACAGGGAGTAATTCACCCCTCCACTTT

clone size: .
V gene: TRBV6-6
D gene: .
J gene: TRBJ2-1
CDR3 protein: CASSYQSGVIEQFF
CDR3 DNA: TGTGCCAGCAGTTATCAGTCAGGGGTCATTGAGCAGTTCTTC

clone size: .
V gene: TRBV18
D gene: .
J gene: TRBJ2-7
CDR3 protein: CASSRDFSYEQYF
CDR3 DNA: TGTGCCAGCTCACGGGACTTCTCCTACGAGCAGTACTTC

clone size: .
V gene: TRBV25-1
D gene: .
J gene: TRBJ2-7
CDR3 protein: CATAKDDSSYEQYF
CDR3 DNA: TGTGCCACCGCTAAAGACGATAGCTCCTACGAGCAGTACTTC

clone size: few
V gene: TRBV5-1
D gene: TRBD2
J gene: TRBJ2-7
CDR3 protein: CASSLTIAGASSYEQYF
CDR3 DNA: TGCGCCAGCAGCCTTACCATAGCGGGAGCGAGCTCCTACGAGCAGTACTTC

clone size: .
V gene: TRBV20-1
D gene: TRBD2
J gene: TRBJ2-1
CDR3 protein: CSASRSSGSDEQFF
CDR3 DNA: TGCAGTGCTAGTAGGTCTAGCGGGAGCGATGAGCAGTTCTTC

clone size: .
V gene: TRBV6-5
D gene: .
J gene: TRBJ2-7
CDR3 protein: CASSYSGVSGYEQYF
CDR3 DNA: TGTGCCAGCAGTTACTCGGGGGTGAGCGGCTACGAGCAGTACTTC

clone size: once
V gene: TRBV30
D gene: .
J gene: TRBJ1-4
CDR3 protein: CAWTDAGDKLFF
CDR3 DNA: TGTGCCTGGACCGACGCGGGGGACAAACTGTTTTTT

clone size: .
V gene: TRBV29-1
D gene: .
J gene: TRBJ1-2
CDR3 protein: CSVEEGRGGYTF
CDR3 DNA: TGCAGCGTTGAAGAGGGGCGGGGTGGCTACACCTTC

clone size: .
V gene: TRBV3-1/TRBV3-2
D gene: .
J gene: TRBJ2-7
CDR3 protein: CASSEPGRSYEQYF
CDR3 DNA: TGTGCCAGCAGCGAACCGGGACGCTCCTACGAGCAGTACTTC

clone size: .
V gene: TRBV18
D gene: TRBD2
J gene: TRBJ2-1
CDR3 protein: CASSNSLAGVYNEQFF
CDR3 DNA: TGTGCCAGCTCGAACTCCCTCGCGGGAGTCTACAATGAGCAGTTCTTC

clone size: .
V gene: TRBV11-2
D gene: TRBD1
J gene: TRBJ1-6
CDR3 protein: CASSRTGTYNSPLHF
CDR3 DNA: TGTGCCAGCAGCAGGACAGGGACCTATAATTCACCCCTCCACTTT

clone size: .
V gene: TRBV9
D gene: .
J gene: TRBJ1-1
CDR3 protein: CASSVDGGLGTEAFF
CDR3 DNA: TGTGCCAGCAGCGTAGATGGGGGGCTAGGGACTGAAGCTTTCTTT